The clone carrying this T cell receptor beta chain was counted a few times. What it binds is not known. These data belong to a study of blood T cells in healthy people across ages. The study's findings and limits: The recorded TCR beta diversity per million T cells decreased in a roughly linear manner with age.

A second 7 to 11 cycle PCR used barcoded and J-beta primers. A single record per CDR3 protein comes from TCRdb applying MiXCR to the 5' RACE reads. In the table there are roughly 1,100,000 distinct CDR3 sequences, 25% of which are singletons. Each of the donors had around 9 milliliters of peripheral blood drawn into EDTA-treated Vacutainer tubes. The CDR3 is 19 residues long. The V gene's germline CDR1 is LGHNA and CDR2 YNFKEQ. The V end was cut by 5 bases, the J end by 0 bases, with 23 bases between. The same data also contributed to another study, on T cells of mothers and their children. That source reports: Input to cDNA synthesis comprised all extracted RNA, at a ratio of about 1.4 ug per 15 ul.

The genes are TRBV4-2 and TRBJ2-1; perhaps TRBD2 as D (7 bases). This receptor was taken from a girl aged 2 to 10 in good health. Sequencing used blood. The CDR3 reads CASSSGGGAGASSYNEQFF. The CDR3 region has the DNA TGTGCCAGCAGCTCCGGAGGGGGGGCGGGAGCTAGCTCCTACAATGAGCAGTTCTTC.